The clone carrying this T cell receptor beta chain was observed many times. No antigen is known for it. The sample has other DNA sequences that encode this CDR3 too. The data stem from a study of shared clonotypes between healthy human individuals. Study findings and constraints: Investigators collected only blood, and repertoires in tissues likely differ.

Libraries were prepared by immunoSEQ multiplex PCR; TCRdb keeps only in-frame clonotypes and omits some of them. The table shows 400,000 to 500,000 clones, with 76% occurring only once. This CDR3 contains 15 residues. The V gene's germline CDR1 is MDHEN and CDR2 SYDVKM. Trimming took 6 bases from V and 7 from J; bases not matched to a gene: 5. This receptor was identified in a woman aged 40 to 50 in good health. Some clones in this sample may be carry-over from other donors' samples. The V and J genes are TRBV28 and TRBJ2-2; the match to TRBD2 covers 13 bases. Sequenced input: PBMCs. The CDR3: CASSRTSGSFGELFF. DNA of the CDR3: TGTGCCAGCAGCCGGACTAGCGGGAGCTTCGGGGAGCTGTTTTTT.